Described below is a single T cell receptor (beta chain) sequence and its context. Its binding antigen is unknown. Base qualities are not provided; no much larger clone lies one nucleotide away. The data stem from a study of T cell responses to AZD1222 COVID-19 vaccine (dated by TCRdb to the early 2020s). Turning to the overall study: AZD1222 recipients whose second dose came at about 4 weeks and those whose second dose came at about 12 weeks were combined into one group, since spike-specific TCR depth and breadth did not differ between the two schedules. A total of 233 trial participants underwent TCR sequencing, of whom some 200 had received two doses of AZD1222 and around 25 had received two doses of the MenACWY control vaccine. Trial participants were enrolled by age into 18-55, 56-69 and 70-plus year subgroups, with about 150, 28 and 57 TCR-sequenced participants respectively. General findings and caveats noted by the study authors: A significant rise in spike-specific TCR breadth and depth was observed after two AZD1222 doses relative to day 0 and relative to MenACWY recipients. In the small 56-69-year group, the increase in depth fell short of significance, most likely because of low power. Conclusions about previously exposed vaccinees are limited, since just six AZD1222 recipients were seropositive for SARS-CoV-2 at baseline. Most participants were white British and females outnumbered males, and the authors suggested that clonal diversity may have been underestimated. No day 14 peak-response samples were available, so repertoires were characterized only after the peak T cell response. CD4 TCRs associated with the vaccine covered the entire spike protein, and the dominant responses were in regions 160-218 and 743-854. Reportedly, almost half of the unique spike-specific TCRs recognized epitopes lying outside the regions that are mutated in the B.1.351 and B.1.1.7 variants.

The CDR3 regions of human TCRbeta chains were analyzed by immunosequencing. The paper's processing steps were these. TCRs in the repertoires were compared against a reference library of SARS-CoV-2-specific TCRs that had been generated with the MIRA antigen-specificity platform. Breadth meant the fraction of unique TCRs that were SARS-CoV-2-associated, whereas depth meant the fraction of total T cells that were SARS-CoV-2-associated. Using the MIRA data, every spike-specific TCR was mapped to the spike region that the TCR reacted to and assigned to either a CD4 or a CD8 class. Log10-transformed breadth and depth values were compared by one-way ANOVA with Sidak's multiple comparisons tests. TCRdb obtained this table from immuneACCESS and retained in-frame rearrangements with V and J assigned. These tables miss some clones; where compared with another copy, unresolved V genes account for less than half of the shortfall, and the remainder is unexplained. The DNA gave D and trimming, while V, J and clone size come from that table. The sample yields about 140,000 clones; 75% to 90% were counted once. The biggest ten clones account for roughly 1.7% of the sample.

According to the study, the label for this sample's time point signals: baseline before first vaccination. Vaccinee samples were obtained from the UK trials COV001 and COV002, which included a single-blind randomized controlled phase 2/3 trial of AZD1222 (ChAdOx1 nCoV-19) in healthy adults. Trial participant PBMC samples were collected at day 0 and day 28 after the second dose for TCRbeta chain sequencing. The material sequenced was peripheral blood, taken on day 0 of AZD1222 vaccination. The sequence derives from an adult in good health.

The DNA reads TGTGCCAGCAGCTTGGGCCCCAATCAGCCCCAGCATTTT. This codes for CASSLGPNQPQHF. In this chain, TRBV5-6 is recombined with TRBJ1-5; the D gene lacks a confident call. The CDR3 starts with the cysteine, ends with the phenylalanine, and has 13 residues. Kept here is only the CDR3 DNA, which spans 39 bases and is read in frame from base 1. From a lookup of the germline V gene, CDR1 and CDR2 are SGHDT and YYEEEE. V sheds 0 bases and J sheds 3 bases, leaving 4 bases between their ends.